Below are 3 T cell receptor beta chains sequenced from a single sample in a study of response to subunit inactivated influenza vaccine. Each CDR3 protein gets one entry after TCRdb re-called the RT-PCR reads with MiXCR. The table shows 800,000 to 1,000,000 distinct CDR3 sequences, with over 20% occurring only once. The source was PBMCs from blood, collected roughly 5 days after vaccination. The receptor set was obtained from a man between 45 and 60 years old who received an inactivated influenza vaccine.

In this sample, this clonotype turned up a few times. The chain employs TRBV6-2 or TRBV6-3 and TRBJ2-1; 10 bases match TRBD2. CDR1 is MNHEY and CDR2 is SVGEGT in the germline V gene. V shed 0 bases and J 0 bases; nucleotides not matched to a gene: 5. This CDR3 contains 18 residues. The CDR3 DNA is TGTGCCAGCAGTTACTCGCCTAGCGGGGGCCGCTCCTACAATGAGCAGTTCTTC. Translation gives CASSYSPSGGRSYNEQFF.

This clonotype was detected many times. V is TRBV20-1 and J is TRBJ2-3; D is unclear. The CDR3 runs 12 residues. Looked up from germline, CDR1 is DFQATT and CDR2 is SNEGSKA (reference sequence). V lost 3 bases, J lost 3 bases, and 7 bases lay in between. The CDR3 spells CSASAVTDTQYF. CDR3 bases: TGCAGTGCTAGCGCCGTGACAGATACGCAGTATTTT.

This clonotype was counted only a few times. This chain connects TRBV7-8 to TRBJ2-5; 8 positions match TRBD1. This CDR3 has 14 amino acids. The V gene end was trimmed by 5 bases and the J gene end by 1 base; junction bases not matched to a gene: 3. Germline CDR1 is SGHVS and CDR2 is FQNEAQ. CDR3 residues: CASSPQGAQETQYF. CDR3 DNA: TGTGCCAGCAGCCCTCAGGGGGCCCAAGAGACCCAGTACTTC.